This TCR beta chain was found in a study of T cell repertoires in cytomegalovirus infection. Turning to this clonotype: What it binds is not known.

The CDR3 has 14 residues. Trimming left V 0 bases short and J 6 bases short, with 12 bases between. Germline CDR1 reads SNHLY; CDR2 reads FYNNEI. Regarding the study as a whole: Summed public TCR beta family frequency identified CMV carriers bearing the relevant HLA. Predominance within the ex vivo response was attributable to HLA-C-restricted CMV-specific TCR beta clonotypes.

TCRdb independently ran MiXCR on the reads; one entry per CDR3 protein. The table lists 250,000 or so distinct CDR3 sequences, about 15% of them singletons. This chain links TRBV2 with TRBJ2-7; D is perhaps TRBD1 or TRBD2 (5 bases each). The clonotype comes from a human donor in good health (CMV status not recorded). Some clones in this sample may be carry-over from other donors' samples. The sample consisted of CD8+ T cells from PBMCs. CDR3 DNA: TGTGCCAGCAGTGAAGCGTGGGGGAGTGGCGAGCAGTACTTC. The encoded protein is CASSEAWGSGEQYF.